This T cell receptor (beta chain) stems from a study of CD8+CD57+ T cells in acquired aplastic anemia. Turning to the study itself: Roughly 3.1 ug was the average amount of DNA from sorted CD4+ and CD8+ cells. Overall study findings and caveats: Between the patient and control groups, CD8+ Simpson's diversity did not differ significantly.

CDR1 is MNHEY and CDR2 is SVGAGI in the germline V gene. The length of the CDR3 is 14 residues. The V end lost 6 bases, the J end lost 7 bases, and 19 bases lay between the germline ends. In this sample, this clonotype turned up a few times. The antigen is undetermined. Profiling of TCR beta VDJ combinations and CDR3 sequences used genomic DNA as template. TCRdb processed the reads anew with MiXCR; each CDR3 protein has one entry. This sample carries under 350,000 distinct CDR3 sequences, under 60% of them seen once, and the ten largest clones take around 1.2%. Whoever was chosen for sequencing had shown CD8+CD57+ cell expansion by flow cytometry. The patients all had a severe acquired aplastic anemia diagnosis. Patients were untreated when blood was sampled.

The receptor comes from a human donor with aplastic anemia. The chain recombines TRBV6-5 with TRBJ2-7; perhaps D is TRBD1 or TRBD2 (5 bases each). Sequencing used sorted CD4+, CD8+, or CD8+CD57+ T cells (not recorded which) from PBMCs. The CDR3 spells CASSQGPGTREQYF. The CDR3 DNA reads TGTGCCAGCAGCCAAGGGCCCGGGACGCGTGAGCAGTACTTC.